A single sample gave rise to the 5 T cell receptor beta chains below, sequenced in a study of T cell repertoires in cytomegalovirus infection. In TCRdb, the reads were re-called with MiXCR into one record per CDR3 protein. The sample consists of around 78,000 distinct CDR3 sequences, 20% to 30% of them appearing once. These TCRs' antigens remain unknown. Specimen: CD8+ T cells from cultured PBMCs, collected from culture after CMV antigen stimulation. The receptors shown here come from a human donor in good health (CMV status not recorded). Some clones in this sample may be carry-over from other donors' samples.

Regarding this clonotype: Its ends do not fully match the called genes, so a read error is possible. The rearrangement uses TRBV20-1 and TRBJ1-3; perhaps TRBD1 as D (5 bases). Germline V gives CDR1 DFQATT, CDR2 SNEGSKA (reference sequence). CDR3 length: 14 amino acids. The CDR3: CSALAGTSGNIIYF. In DNA, the CDR3 is TGCAGTGCCCTAGCGGGGACGTCTGGAAACATCATATATTTT.

This clonotype has more than one count but fewer than ten. V and J are TRBV10-1 and TRBJ2-4, with a tentative D call TRBD2 (5 bases). CDR1 is WNHNN and CDR2 is SYGVQD in the germline V gene (reference sequence). Deletions cut 0 bases from V and 1 base from J, with 10 bases between. The length of the CDR3 is 16 residues. The CDR3 loop reads CASSESTNLAKNIQYF. CDR3 coding DNA: TGCGCCAGCAGTGAGTCGACTAATCTGGCCAAAAACATTCAGTACTTC.

J is TRBJ1-6 and V is TRBV19; D gene unclear. This CDR3 has 15 amino acids. CDR1 LNHDA and CDR2 SQIVND come from the germline V gene (reference sequence). Trimming removed 3 bases at V and 11 bases at J, with 17 bases between. The CDR3 nucleotides read TGTGCCAGTAGTATTTGGCGCCACGCCGGGCCACCCCTCCACTTT. This sequence encodes CASSIWRHAGPPLHF. Full variable domain (rest looked up from reference TRBV19 and TRBJ1-6): DGGITQSPKYLFRKEGQNVTLSCEQNLNHDAMYWYRQDPGQGLRLIYYSQIVNDFQKGDIAEGYSVSREKKESFPLTVTSAQKNPTAFYLCASSIWRHAGPPLHFGNGTRLTVT.

This clonotype has ten or more counts. This chain joins TRBV7-9 and TRBJ2-3; perhaps D is TRBD1 or TRBD2 (6 bases each). CDR1 SEHNR and CDR2 FQNEAQ come from the germline V gene (reference sequence). V dropped 5 bases and J dropped 5 bases, with 11 bases sitting between them. CDR3 length equals 13 residues. The chain's CDR3 is CASSPGAGDTQYF. The CDR3 region has the DNA TGTGCCAGCAGCCCGGGGGCGGGAGATACGCAGTATTTT.

This clonotype was counted between two and nine times. The V call is TRBV20-1, the J call TRBJ1-6, with D possibly matching TRBD1 (6 bases). The CDR3 runs 14 residues. Trimming removed 5 bases at V and 7 bases at J, with 15 bases between. Germline assignment: CDR1 DFQATT and CDR2 SNEGSKA (reference sequence). CDR3 nucleotides: TGCAGTGCTTCCTTAGACAGGTCGAATTCACCCCTCCACTTT. Translated: CSASLDRSNSPLHF.